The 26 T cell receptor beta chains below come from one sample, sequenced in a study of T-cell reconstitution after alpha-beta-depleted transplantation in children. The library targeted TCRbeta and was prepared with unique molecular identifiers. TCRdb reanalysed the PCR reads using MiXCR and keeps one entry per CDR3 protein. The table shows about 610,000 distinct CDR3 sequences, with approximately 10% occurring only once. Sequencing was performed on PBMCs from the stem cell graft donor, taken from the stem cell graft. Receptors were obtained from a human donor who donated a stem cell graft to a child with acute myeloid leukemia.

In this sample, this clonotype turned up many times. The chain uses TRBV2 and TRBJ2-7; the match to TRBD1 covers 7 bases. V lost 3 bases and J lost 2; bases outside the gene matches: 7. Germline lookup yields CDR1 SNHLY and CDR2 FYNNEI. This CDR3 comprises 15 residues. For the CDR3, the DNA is TGTGCCAGCAGTGACCCCCGGGACAGAACCTACGAGCAGTACTTC. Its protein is CASSDPRDRTYEQYF. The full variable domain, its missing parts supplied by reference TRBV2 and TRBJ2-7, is EPEVTQTPSHQVTQMGQEVILRCVPISNHLYFYWYRQILGQKVEFLVSFYNNEISEKSEIFDDQFSVERPDGSNFTLKIRSTKLEDSAMYFCASSDPRDRTYEQYFGPGTRLTVT.

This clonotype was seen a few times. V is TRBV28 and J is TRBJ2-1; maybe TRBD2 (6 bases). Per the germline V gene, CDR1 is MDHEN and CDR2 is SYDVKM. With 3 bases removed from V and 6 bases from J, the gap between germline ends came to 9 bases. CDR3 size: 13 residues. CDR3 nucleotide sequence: TGTGCCAGCAGTTTGTCTAGCGCCAATGAGCAGTTCTTC. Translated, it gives CASSLSSANEQFF.

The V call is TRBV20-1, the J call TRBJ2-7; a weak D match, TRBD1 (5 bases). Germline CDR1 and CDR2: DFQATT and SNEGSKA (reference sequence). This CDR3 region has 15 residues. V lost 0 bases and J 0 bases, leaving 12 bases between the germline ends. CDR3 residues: CSAREGRQSSYEQYF. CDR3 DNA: TGCAGTGCTAGAGAGGGGCGACAGAGCTCCTACGAGCAGTACTTC.

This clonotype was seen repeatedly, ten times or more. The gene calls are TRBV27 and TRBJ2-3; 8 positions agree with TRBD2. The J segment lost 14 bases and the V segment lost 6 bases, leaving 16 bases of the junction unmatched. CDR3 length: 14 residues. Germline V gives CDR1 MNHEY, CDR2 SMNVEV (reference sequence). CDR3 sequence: CASSAGTRAPEPYF. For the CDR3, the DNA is TGTGCCAGCAGCGCCGGGACTAGGGCACCTGAGCCGTATTTT.

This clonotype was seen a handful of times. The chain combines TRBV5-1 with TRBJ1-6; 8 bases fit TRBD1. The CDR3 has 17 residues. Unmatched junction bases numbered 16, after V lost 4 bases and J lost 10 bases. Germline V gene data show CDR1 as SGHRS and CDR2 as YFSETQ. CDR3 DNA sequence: TGCGCCAGCAGCATTGGACAGGGCTTAACCCTCACCTCACCCCTCCACTTT. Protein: CASSIGQGLTLTSPLHF.

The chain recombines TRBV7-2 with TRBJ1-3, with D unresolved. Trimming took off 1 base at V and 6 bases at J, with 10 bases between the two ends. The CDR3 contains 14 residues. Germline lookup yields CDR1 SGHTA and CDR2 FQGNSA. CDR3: CASSLDGKQNTIYF. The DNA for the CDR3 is TGTGCCAGCAGCTTAGATGGGAAGCAAAACACCATATATTTT.

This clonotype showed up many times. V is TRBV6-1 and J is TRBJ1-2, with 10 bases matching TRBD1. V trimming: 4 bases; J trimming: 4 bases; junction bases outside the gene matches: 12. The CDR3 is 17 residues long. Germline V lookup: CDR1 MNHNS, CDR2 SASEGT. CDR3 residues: CASSAYPGTGASYGYTF. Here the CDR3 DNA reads TGTGCCAGCAGTGCCTACCCCGGGACAGGGGCATCCTATGGCTACACCTTC.

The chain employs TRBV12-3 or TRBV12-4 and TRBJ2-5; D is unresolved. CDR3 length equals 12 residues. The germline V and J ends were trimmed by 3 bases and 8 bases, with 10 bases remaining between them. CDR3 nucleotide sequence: TGTGCCAGCAGTTTCGGCTTCGGAACCCAGTACTTC. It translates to CASSFGFGTQYF.

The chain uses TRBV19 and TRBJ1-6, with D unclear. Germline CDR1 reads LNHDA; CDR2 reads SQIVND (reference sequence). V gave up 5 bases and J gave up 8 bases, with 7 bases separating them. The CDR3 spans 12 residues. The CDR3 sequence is CASSERDSPLHF. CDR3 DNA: TGTGCCAGTAGTGAGCGCGATTCACCCCTCCACTTT.

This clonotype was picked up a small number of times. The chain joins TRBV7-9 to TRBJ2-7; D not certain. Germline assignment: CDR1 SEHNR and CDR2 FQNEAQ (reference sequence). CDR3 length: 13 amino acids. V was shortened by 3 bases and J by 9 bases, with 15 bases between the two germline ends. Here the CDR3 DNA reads TGTGCCAGCAGCTTCCCAGGCCCTACGATGCAGTACTTC. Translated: CASSFPGPTMQYF.

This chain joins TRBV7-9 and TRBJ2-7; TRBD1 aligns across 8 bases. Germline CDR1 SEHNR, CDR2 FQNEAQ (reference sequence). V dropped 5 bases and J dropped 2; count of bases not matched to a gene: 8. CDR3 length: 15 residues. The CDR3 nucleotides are TGTGCCAGCAGCCCACCGGGACAGGTTCCCTACGAGCAGTACTTC. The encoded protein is CASSPPGQVPYEQYF.

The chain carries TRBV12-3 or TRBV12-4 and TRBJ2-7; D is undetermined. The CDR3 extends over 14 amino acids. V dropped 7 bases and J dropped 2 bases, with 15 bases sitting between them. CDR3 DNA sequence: TGTGCCAGCACCCTGGACGGACCAACCTACGAGCAGTACTTC. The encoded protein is CASTLDGPTYEQYF.

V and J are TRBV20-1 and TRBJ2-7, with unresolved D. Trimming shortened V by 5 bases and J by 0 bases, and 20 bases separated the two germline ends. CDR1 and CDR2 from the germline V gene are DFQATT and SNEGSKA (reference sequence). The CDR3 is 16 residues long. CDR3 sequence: CSAYGLRLTNSYEQYF. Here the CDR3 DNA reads TGCAGTGCTTACGGGTTGAGACTGACGAACTCCTACGAGCAGTACTTC.

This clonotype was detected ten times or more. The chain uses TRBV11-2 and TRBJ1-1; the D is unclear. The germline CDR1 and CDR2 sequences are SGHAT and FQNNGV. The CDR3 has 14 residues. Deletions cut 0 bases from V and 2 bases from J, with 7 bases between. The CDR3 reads CASSLDSFNTEAFF. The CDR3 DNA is TGTGCCAGCAGCTTAGACAGTTTCAACACTGAAGCTTTCTTT.

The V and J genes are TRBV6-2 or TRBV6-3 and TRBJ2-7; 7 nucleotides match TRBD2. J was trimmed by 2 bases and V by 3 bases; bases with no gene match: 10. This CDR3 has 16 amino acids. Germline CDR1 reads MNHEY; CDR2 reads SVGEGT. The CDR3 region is CASSYLGGPATYEQYF. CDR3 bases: TGTGCCAGCAGTTATCTGGGAGGGCCCGCTACCTACGAGCAGTACTTC.

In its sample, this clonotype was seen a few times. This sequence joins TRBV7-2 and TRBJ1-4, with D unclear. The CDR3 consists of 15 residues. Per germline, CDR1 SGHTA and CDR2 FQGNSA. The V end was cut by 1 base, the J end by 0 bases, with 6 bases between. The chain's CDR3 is CASSLGMTTNEKLFF. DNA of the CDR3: TGTGCCAGCAGCTTAGGGATGACAACTAATGAAAAACTGTTTTTT. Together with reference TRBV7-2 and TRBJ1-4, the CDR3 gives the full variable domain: GAGVSQSPSNKVTEKGKDVELRCDPISGHTALYWYRQSLGQGLEFLIYFQGNSAPDKSGLPSDRFSAERTGGSVSTLTIQRTQQEDSAVYLCASSLGMTTNEKLFFGSGTQLSVL.

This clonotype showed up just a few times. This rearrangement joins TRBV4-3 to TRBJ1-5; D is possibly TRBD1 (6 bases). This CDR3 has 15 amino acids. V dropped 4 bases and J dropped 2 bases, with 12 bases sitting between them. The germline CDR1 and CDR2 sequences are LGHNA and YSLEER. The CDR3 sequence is CASSRNRAGNQPQHF. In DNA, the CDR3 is TGCGCCAGCAGCCGGAACAGGGCTGGCAATCAGCCCCAGCATTTT.

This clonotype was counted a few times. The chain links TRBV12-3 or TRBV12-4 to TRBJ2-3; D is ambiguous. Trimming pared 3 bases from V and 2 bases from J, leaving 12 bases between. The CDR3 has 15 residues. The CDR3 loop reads CASSLSPTDTDTQYF. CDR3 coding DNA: TGTGCCAGCAGTTTGAGCCCCACGGACACAGATACGCAGTATTTT.

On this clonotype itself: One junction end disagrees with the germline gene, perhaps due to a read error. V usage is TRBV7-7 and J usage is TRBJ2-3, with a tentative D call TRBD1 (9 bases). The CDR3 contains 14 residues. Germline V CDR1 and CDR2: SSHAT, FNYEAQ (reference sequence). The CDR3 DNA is TGTGCTAGCAGCCGTAGCGGGACAGGGGATACGCAGTATTTT. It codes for CASSRSGTGDTQYF. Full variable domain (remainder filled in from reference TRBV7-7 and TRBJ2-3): GAGVSQSPRYKVTKRGQDVTLRCDPISSHATLYWYQQALGQGPEFLTYFNYEAQPDKSGLPSDRFSAERPEGSISTLTIQRTEQRDSAMYRCASSRSGTGDTQYFGPGTRLTVL.

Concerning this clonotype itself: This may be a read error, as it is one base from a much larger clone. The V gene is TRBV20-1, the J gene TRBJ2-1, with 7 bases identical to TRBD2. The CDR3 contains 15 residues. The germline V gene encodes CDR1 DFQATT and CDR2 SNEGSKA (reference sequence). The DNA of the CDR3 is TGCTGTGCTAGAGGCGGACTAGACTCCTACAATGAGCAGTTCTTC. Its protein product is CCARGGLDSYNEQFF.

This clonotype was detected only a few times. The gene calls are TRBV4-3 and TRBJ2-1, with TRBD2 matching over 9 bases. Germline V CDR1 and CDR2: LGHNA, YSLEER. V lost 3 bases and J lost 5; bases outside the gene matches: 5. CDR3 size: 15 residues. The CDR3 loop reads CASSQIAGVNNEQFF. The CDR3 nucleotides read TGCGCCAGCAGCCAGATAGCGGGAGTTAACAATGAGCAGTTCTTC.

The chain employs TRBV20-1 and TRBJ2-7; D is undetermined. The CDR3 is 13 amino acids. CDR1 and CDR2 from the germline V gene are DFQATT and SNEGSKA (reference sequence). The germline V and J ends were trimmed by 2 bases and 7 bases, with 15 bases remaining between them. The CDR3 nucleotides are TGCAGTGCTAGACCTTTTAACTACGGGGAGCAGTACTTC. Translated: CSARPFNYGEQYF.

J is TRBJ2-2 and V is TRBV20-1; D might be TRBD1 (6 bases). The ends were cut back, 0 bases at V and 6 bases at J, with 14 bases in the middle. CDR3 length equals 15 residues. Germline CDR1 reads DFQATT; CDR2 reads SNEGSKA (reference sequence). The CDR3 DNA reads TGCAGTGCTAGAGATATCAGGGGCGCGGCCGGGGAGCTGTTTTTT. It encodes CSARDIRGAAGELFF.

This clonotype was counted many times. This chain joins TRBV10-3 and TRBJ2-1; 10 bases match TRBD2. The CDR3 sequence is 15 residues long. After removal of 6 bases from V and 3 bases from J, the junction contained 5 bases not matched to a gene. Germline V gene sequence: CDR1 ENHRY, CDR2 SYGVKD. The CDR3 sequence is CAIRGGLADYNEQFF. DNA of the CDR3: TGTGCCATCAGGGGTGGACTAGCGGACTACAATGAGCAGTTCTTC.

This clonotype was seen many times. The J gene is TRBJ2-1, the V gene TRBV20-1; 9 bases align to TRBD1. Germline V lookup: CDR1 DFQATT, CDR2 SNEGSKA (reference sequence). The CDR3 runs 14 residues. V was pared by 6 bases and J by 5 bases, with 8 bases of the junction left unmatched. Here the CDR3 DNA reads TGCAGTGCACCAGGACAGGGGAATGACAATGAGCAGTTCTTC. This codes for CSAPGQGNDNEQFF.

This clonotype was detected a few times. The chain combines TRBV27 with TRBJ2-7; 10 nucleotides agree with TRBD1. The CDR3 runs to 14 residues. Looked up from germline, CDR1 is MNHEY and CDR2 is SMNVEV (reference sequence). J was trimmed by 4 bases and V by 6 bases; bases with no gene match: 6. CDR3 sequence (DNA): TGTGCCAGCAGGAGGACAGGGGGACTATACGAGCAGTACTTC. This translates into CASRRTGGLYEQYF.